A single sample is the source of the 32 T cell receptor beta chains below, sequenced in a study of control samples from healthy donors and cancer patients. Assay: immunoSEQ multiplex PCR; the TCRdb copy retains only in-frame clones and omits some. The sample carries more than 150,000 clones, over 85% recorded once. Sequencing was carried out using blood. The receptors were gathered from a man aged 18 to 29 in good health.

The genes are TRBV5-4 and TRBJ2-6, with a possible D match to TRBD1 (6 bases). Germline CDR1 reads SGHNT; CDR2 reads YYREEE (reference sequence). The CDR3 covers 16 residues. The V gene lost 4 bases and the J gene lost 0 bases, with 11 bases spanning the gap. CDR3 residues: CASSPSGDSGANVLTF. The CDR3 DNA sequence: TGTGCCAGCAGCCCCTCAGGGGACTCTGGGGCCAACGTCCTGACTTTC.

This chain joins TRBV10-3 and TRBJ2-3, with unresolved D. Germline assignment: CDR1 ENHRY and CDR2 SYGVKD. Trimming removed 6 bases at V and 6 bases at J, with 19 bases between. This CDR3 contains 15 residues. In nucleotides, the CDR3 is TGTGCCATCAGCCGTGTACGCGCAATGCAGGATACGCAGTATTTT. Protein: CAISRVRAMQDTQYF.

This chain joins TRBV3-1 (or the pseudogene TRBV3-2) and TRBJ2-7; D unclear. Between the trimmed V and J ends, which lost 4 bases and 6 bases, there was a span of 19 bases. Per the germline V gene, CDR1 is LGHDT and CDR2 is YNNKEL (reference sequence). The CDR3 covers 15 residues. The CDR3 reads CASSPARLGRSEQYF. The CDR3 DNA reads TGTGCCAGCAGCCCAGCGCGCCTAGGGCGCTCCGAGCAGTACTTC.

J is TRBJ1-2 and V is TRBV5-6; no firm D call. V lost 5 bases and J 8 bases, leaving 16 bases between the germline ends. There are 13 residues in the CDR3. CDR1 is SGHDT, CDR2 YYEEEE, per germline. This chain's CDR3 is CASRFDQAGGYTF. The CDR3, as DNA: TGTGCCAGCAGATTTGACCAGGCCGGCGGCTACACCTTC.

V usage is TRBV30 and J usage is TRBJ1-6; possible D gene TRBD1, 6 bases. This CDR3 has 14 residues. Deletions cut 1 base from V and 13 bases from J, with 17 bases between. Germline V gene lookup returns CDR1 GTSNPN and CDR2 SVGIG (reference sequence). The CDR3 DNA is TGTGCCTGGAGTGCGGGACTTCGAGGGGGTCCCCTCCACTTT. Translating it yields CAWSAGLRGGPLHF.

The rearrangement uses TRBV7-8 and TRBJ2-3, with a possible D match to TRBD2 (5 bases). CDR1 is SGHVS, CDR2 FQNEAQ, per germline. The CDR3 has 15 residues. V was trimmed by 5 bases and J by 5 bases, leaving 17 bases between them. In nucleotides, the CDR3 is TGTGCCAGCAGCCCGATGGGGAGCCCCGGAGATACGCAGTATTTT. This translates into CASSPMGSPGDTQYF.

This clone came up once. The chain joins TRBV7-8 to TRBJ1-6, with no clear D. Germline CDR1 is SGHVS and CDR2 is FQNEAQ. Trimming stripped 3 bases from V and 9 bases from J, with 12 bases between. This CDR3 spans 14 amino acids. This chain's CDR3 is CASSFRALGSPLHF. CDR3 sequence (DNA): TGTGCCAGCAGCTTCCGGGCACTCGGTTCACCCCTCCACTTT.

The chain employs TRBV6-5 and TRBJ1-3; D remains ambiguous. CDR1 and CDR2 (germline): MNHEY, SVGAGI. V was clipped by 5 bases and J by 0 bases, with 5 bases between them. This CDR3 has 13 residues. CDR3 bases: TGTGCCAGCAGTATCACCTCTGGAAACACCATATATTTT. As protein: CASSITSGNTIYF.

The chain carries TRBV11-2 and TRBJ2-3, with D maybe TRBD1 (6 bases). Per the germline V gene, CDR1 is SGHAT and CDR2 is FQNNGV. V was shortened by 3 bases and J by 0 bases, with 7 bases between the two germline ends. This CDR3 spans 14 amino acids. CDR3 in amino acids: CASSLDRSTDTQYF. The CDR3 DNA reads as TGTGCCAGCAGCTTGGACAGAAGCACAGATACGCAGTATTTT.

V usage is TRBV19 and J usage is TRBJ1-2, with D unclear. The germline V gene has CDR1 LNHDA and CDR2 SQIVND (reference sequence). V was clipped by 5 bases and J by 5 bases, with 15 bases between them. The CDR3 is made up of 14 amino acids. CDR3 sequence (DNA): TGTGCCAGTAGTGATTACCTGATTACATATGGCTACACCTTC. It yields the protein CASSDYLITYGYTF.

The rearrangement joins TRBV29-1 to TRBJ1-6; D unresolved. Germline CDR1 is SQVTM and CDR2 is ANQGSEA. The CDR3 spans 10 residues. Trimming removed 7 bases from V and 10 bases from J, with 8 bases in between. In nucleotides, the CDR3 is TGCAGCGGGGGTGTATCACCCCTCCACTTT. Its translation: CSGGVSPLHF.

The chain's CDR3 is CASSFRAGFEKLFF. The CDR3 region has the DNA TGTGCCAGCAGCTTCAGGGCAGGGTTTGAAAAACTGTTTTTT. This sequence joins TRBV7-2 and TRBJ1-4, with D possibly matching TRBD1 (5 bases). Per the germline V gene, CDR1 is SGHTA and CDR2 is FQGNSA. Trimming removed 3 bases from V and 7 bases from J, with 12 bases in between. The CDR3 is 14 residues long.

CDR3 region: CASSQGGTGSRNEQFF. For the CDR3, the DNA is TGTGCCAGCTCCCAAGGGGGGACAGGCTCTCGCAATGAGCAGTTCTTC. The chain couples TRBV5-4 to TRBJ2-1; TRBD1 agrees at 8 bases. V gave up 7 bases and J gave up 6 bases; unmatched junction bases: 15. CDR1 and CDR2 (germline): SGHNT, YYREEE (reference sequence). The length of the CDR3 is 16 residues.

Notes on this clone: In the same sample, other DNA sequences code for this CDR3. The chain carries TRBV18 and TRBJ2-1; TRBD1 matches at 7 bases. CDR1 KGHSH and CDR2 LQKENI come from the germline V gene. Trimming took 4 bases from V and 5 from J; bases not matched to a gene: 2. This CDR3 contains 13 residues. In DNA form, the CDR3 reads TGTGCCAGCTCACGCGGACAGGACAATGAGCAGTTCTTC. It specifies CASSRGQDNEQFF.

This chain connects TRBV4-1 to TRBJ1-1, with D possibly TRBD1 on 5 matching bases. The germline V gene encodes CDR1 MGHRA and CDR2 YSYEKL. The germline V and J ends were trimmed by 4 bases and 11 bases, with 14 bases remaining between them. CDR3 length: 12 residues. For the CDR3, the DNA is TGCGCCAGCAGCCTTGGGGCAGGTAGGGCTTTCTTT. Protein: CASSLGAGRAFF.

V usage is TRBV7-6 and J usage is TRBJ1-6; TRBD1 matches at 7 bases. Germline CDR1 and CDR2: SGHVS and FNYEAQ. V shed 2 bases, J shed 7 bases, and the junction held 5 bases outside the gene matches. This CDR3 spans 15 amino acids. CDR3 nucleotide sequence: TGTGCCAGCAGCTTACAGGGGGATTTAAATTCACCCCTCCACTTT. It translates to CASSLQGDLNSPLHF.

The chain is built from TRBV30 and TRBJ1-6, with 7 bases matching TRBD1. The CDR3 is made up of 13 amino acids. Germline V gene lookup returns CDR1 GTSNPN and CDR2 SVGIG (reference sequence). V gave up 3 bases and J gave up 7 bases; unmatched junction bases: 3. The DNA for the CDR3 is TGTGCCTGGAGGGGACAGTTGAATTCACCCCTCCACTTT. Translation gives CAWRGQLNSPLHF.

The chain has TRBV5-5 and TRBJ2-4; D not certain. V was cut by 0 bases and J by 0 bases, with 19 bases left in between. Looked up from germline, CDR1 is SGHKS and CDR2 is YYEKEE (reference sequence). The CDR3 has 19 amino acids. CDR3 DNA: TGTGCCAGCAGCTTGGCCCAGGTGTCTGTCAACCTAGCCAAAAACATTCAGTACTTC. It specifies CASSLAQVSVNLAKNIQYF.

V is TRBV19 and J is TRBJ1-6; D gene unclear. CDR3 size: 12 residues. CDR1 is LNHDA and CDR2 is SQIVND in the germline V gene (reference sequence). The V and J ends lost 0 bases and 12 bases respectively, with 6 bases between them. CDR3 sequence reads: CASSIDNGPLHF. The CDR3 DNA sequence: TGTGCCAGTAGTATAGATAACGGACCCCTCCACTTT.

V is TRBV2 and J is TRBJ2-2, with 9 bases lining up with TRBD1. The CDR3 contains 18 residues. Germline CDR1 reads SNHLY; CDR2 reads FYNNEI. Trimming removed 3 bases from V and 5 bases from J; junction bases left unmatched: 13. In DNA, the CDR3 is TGTGCCAGCAGTGATTGGTGGACAGGGGTTTTGGGAACCGGGGAGCTGTTTTTT. Translating gives CASSDWWTGVLGTGELFF.

In its sample, this clone was seen once. V gene TRBV4-1 combines with J gene TRBJ2-3; possible D gene TRBD1, 5 bases. The CDR3 covers 14 residues. The germline gives CDR1 MGHRA, CDR2 YSYEKL. Deletions cut 0 bases from V and 6 bases from J, with 10 bases between. CDR3 coding DNA: TGCGCCAGCAGCCAAGACAGGGTGGCGGATACGCAGTATTTT. This codes for CASSQDRVADTQYF.

This clone was detected only once. For the CDR3, the DNA is TGTGCCAGCAGGCCATCCGGAGCTAATGAAAAACTGTTTTTT. Translating it yields CASRPSGANEKLFF. The genes are TRBV25-1 and TRBJ1-4; unclear D gene. This CDR3 contains 14 residues. V was shortened by 6 bases and J by 3 bases, with 11 bases between the two germline ends. Per the germline V gene, CDR1 is MGHDK and CDR2 is SYGVNS.

The J gene is TRBJ1-1, the V gene TRBV9, with TRBD1 matching over 8 bases. V shed 3 bases, J shed 2 bases, and the junction held 3 bases outside the gene matches. CDR3 length: 14 amino acids. Germline V lookup: CDR1 SGDLS, CDR2 YYNGEE. In nucleotides, the CDR3 is TGTGCCAGCAGCGCCCCAGGGGGCAACACTGAAGCTTTCTTT. It is translated as CASSAPGGNTEAFF.

The chain is built from TRBV29-1 and TRBJ2-3; the D is unclear. Per the germline V gene, CDR1 is SQVTM and CDR2 is ANQGSEA. Between the trimmed V and J ends, which lost 8 bases and 7 bases, there was a span of 7 bases. The CDR3 is made up of 9 amino acids. CDR3 coding DNA: TGCAGCCGGAAGAATACGCAGTATTTT. Its protein is CSRKNTQYF.

V gene TRBV27 combines with J gene TRBJ2-2, with TRBD1 matching over 10 bases. Germline CDR1 is MNHEY and CDR2 is SMNVEV (reference sequence). The V and J ends lost 7 bases and 5 bases, in that order; junction bases with no gene match: 7. The CDR3 is 15 amino acids. The CDR3 here is CASKRRTGGTGELFF. CDR3 bases: TGTGCCAGCAAGCGTCGGACAGGGGGAACCGGGGAGCTGTTTTTT.

This clone appeared once. This sequence joins TRBV6-5 and TRBJ2-1; 11 nucleotides agree with TRBD2. V lost 7 bases and J lost 8; bases outside the gene matches: 4. Germline values: CDR1 MNHEY, CDR2 SVGAGI. CDR3 length: 13 amino acids. For the CDR3, the DNA is TGTGCCAGCACCGGACTAGCGGGCCATGAGCAGTTCTTC. It codes for CASTGLAGHEQFF.

A few counts support this clone. DNA of the CDR3: TGCGCCAGCAGCCAAGATCTATCGACAGATCAGCCCCAGCATTTT. It encodes CASSQDLSTDQPQHF. This rearrangement joins TRBV4-1 to TRBJ1-5; a weak D match, TRBD1 (5 bases). Between the trimmed V and J ends, which lost 0 bases and 5 bases, there was a span of 11 bases. Germline V gene data show CDR1 as MGHRA and CDR2 as YSYEKL. The CDR3 is 15 amino acids.

This chain links TRBV28 with TRBJ1-6, with D unresolved. Germline-derived CDR1 and CDR2 are MDHEN and SYDVKM. The CDR3 spans 14 residues. The V and J ends lost 5 bases and 10 bases respectively, with 15 bases between them. CDR3 DNA sequence: TGTGCCAGCAGTGACGCCCAACCACCCTCACCCCTCCACTTT. Translation: CASSDAQPPSPLHF.

The chain carries TRBV10-2 and TRBJ1-4; D is unresolved. The CDR3 consists of 12 residues. Germline CDR1 WSHSY, CDR2 SAAADI. Trimming shortened V by 6 bases and J by 7 bases, and 9 bases separated the two germline ends. In DNA, the CDR3 is TGCGCCAGCAGCCCGAAACGTGAAAAACTGTTTTTT. It codes for CASSPKREKLFF.

About this clone itself: The sample contains more than one DNA sequence encoding this CDR3. The genes are TRBV6-6 and TRBJ1-1; 7 bases line up with TRBD1. The CDR3 loop spans 13 amino acids. Trimming cost V 9 bases and J 1 base; bases outside gene matches: 5. Germline CDR1 reads MNHNY; CDR2 reads SVGAGI (reference sequence). For the CDR3, the DNA is TGTGCCAGTTCCGGGACAGCGAACACTGAAGCTTTCTTT. Its translation is CASSGTANTEAFF.

V and J are TRBV19 and TRBJ1-1; D is unresolved. With 1 base removed from V and 2 bases from J, the gap between germline ends came to 5 bases. The length of the CDR3 is 13 residues. Germline V gives CDR1 LNHDA, CDR2 SQIVND (reference sequence). This CDR3 is CASSIAENTEAFF. The CDR3, as DNA: TGTGCCAGTAGTATAGCTGAAAACACTGAAGCTTTCTTT.

The chain uses TRBV2 and TRBJ2-3, with D perhaps being TRBD1 or TRBD2 (6 bases each). The germline V and J ends were trimmed by 6 bases and 6 bases, with 19 bases remaining between them. Germline values: CDR1 SNHLY, CDR2 FYNNEI. The CDR3 is 15 residues long. CDR3 nucleotide sequence: TGTGCCAGCAGCCGGAAACAGGGACTCGAGGATACGCAGTATTTT. It codes for CASSRKQGLEDTQYF.